This TCR beta chain was identified during a study of blood T cell repertoires in COVID-19. Across the study: Sites in the United States, Italy and Spain provided acute and convalescent COVID-19 samples. Sample material is recorded as cDNA or gDNA derived from T cells, B-cell-depleted T cells, or PBMCs.

In the original analysis: Estimates of nucleated cell counts were drawn from the amplification of reference gene primers. The method was immunoSEQ multiplex PCR; TCRdb's version includes in-frame clones alone and lacks a portion of them. V, J and clone size are those of that table, while D and trimming were read from the DNA. The table has approximately 13,000 clones, 84% seen once. Germline values: CDR1 MDHEN, CDR2 SYDVKM. V shed 5 bases, J shed 6 bases, and the junction held 18 bases outside the gene matches. This CDR3 is 18 amino acids long. Sequencing was performed on peripheral blood. This chain links TRBV28 with TRBJ2-2, with 7 bases matching TRBD1. The receptor was derived from a man aged 45-60 years with active COVID-19. DNA of the CDR3: TGTGCCAGCAGTGAACGATTAAGGGACAGAAGGAAGGCCGGGGAGCTGTTTTTT. Translated, it gives CASSERLRDRRKAGELFF.